The 18 T cell receptor beta chains in this list originate from one sample, sequenced in a study of T cell repertoires in cytomegalovirus infection. Their recognized antigens are unknown. One entry per CDR3 protein results from TCRdb running MiXCR on the reads. The sample has 900,000 to 950,000 distinct CDR3 sequences; 31% are singletons. The input for sequencing was cultured CD8+ T cells from PBMCs, taken from culture after CMV antigen stimulation. These receptors were obtained from a human donor in good health (CMV status not recorded). Some clones in this sample may be carry-over from other donors' samples.

This clonotype was seen repeatedly, ten times or more. V and J are TRBV7-6 and TRBJ1-1; no reliable D call. V gave up 1 base and J gave up 1 base, with 10 bases separating them. Germline V gene sequence: CDR1 SGHVS, CDR2 FNYEAQ. This CDR3 is built from 15 residues. This CDR3 is CASSLGYHRNTEAFF. The CDR3 coding sequence is TGTGCCAGCAGCTTAGGTTACCACAGGAACACTGAAGCTTTCTTT.

The chain combines TRBV24-1 with TRBJ2-2; 9 bases align to TRBD1. The CDR3 extends over 20 amino acids. V was clipped by 4 bases and J by 0 bases; unmatched bases: 14. Per germline, CDR1 KGHDR and CDR2 SFDVKD. The CDR3 here is CATSDRFGQGSNPNTGELFF. CDR3 coding DNA: TGTGCCACCAGTGACCGCTTTGGACAGGGGAGTAATCCGAACACCGGGGAGCTGTTTTTT.

V and J are TRBV5-5 and TRBJ2-2; D may be TRBD1 (6 bases). Germline V gene lookup returns CDR1 SGHKS and CDR2 YYEKEE (reference sequence). The length of the CDR3 is 15 residues. Trimming pared 2 bases from V and 7 bases from J, leaving 15 bases between. The CDR3 reads CASSFWGQGIGELFF. CDR3 bases: TGTGCCAGCAGCTTTTGGGGGCAGGGGATCGGGGAGCTGTTTTTT.

This chain uses TRBV4-3 with TRBJ1-2, with no clear D. CDR1 is LGHNA and CDR2 is YSLEER in the germline V gene. V gave up 2 bases and J gave up 4 bases, with 8 bases separating them. This CDR3 has 13 amino acids. The CDR3 region is CASSQKSSYGYTF. CDR3 in DNA: TGCGCCAGCAGCCAAAAGAGTTCCTATGGCTACACCTTC.

The chain recombines TRBV24-1 with TRBJ2-1, with D possibly TRBD1 on 6 matching bases. The germline V gene encodes CDR1 KGHDR and CDR2 SFDVKD. Trimming left V 0 bases short and J 16 bases short, with 12 bases between. This CDR3 region has 12 residues. The CDR3 DNA is TGTGCCACCAGTGATTTGCAGGGGCAGGGTTTCTTC. Protein product: CATSDLQGQGFF.

This clonotype was seen only a few times. The chain is built from TRBV27 and TRBJ2-1; TRBD1 agrees at 9 bases. The V segment lost 3 bases and the J segment 5 bases; nucleotides outside the gene matches: 5. The CDR3 has 15 residues. CDR1 and CDR2 (germline): MNHEY, SMNVEV (reference sequence). The CDR3 DNA reads as TGTGCCAGCAGTTTCGGGACAGGGATTAACAATGAGCAGTTCTTC. Translation: CASSFGTGINNEQFF.

This clonotype was seen many times. The J gene is TRBJ1-3, the V gene TRBV7-6; a weak D match, TRBD1 (5 bases). The CDR3 runs to 18 residues. Germline V gene lookup returns CDR1 SGHVS and CDR2 FNYEAQ. V lost 4 bases, J lost 3 bases, and 22 bases lay in between. CDR3 loop: CASSSLGRDLSLGNTIYF. In nucleotides, the CDR3 is TGTGCCAGCAGCTCCTTAGGGCGGGACCTGTCACTTGGAAACACCATATATTTT.

There are a few counts of this clonotype. The chain couples TRBV5-1 to TRBJ1-1; TRBD1 is a possible D gene (5 bases). Germline V gene data show CDR1 as SGHRS and CDR2 as YFSETQ. The CDR3 has 15 amino acids. Trimming left V 0 bases short and J 4 bases short, with 13 bases between. The CDR3 nucleotides read TGCGCCAGCAGCTTGGGGGGGGGAAAAGGCACTGAAGCTTTCTTT. The encoded protein is CASSLGGGKGTEAFF.

This clonotype appeared many times. The chain links TRBV7-9 to TRBJ2-5; 14 nucleotides line up with TRBD2. This CDR3 region has 18 residues. Trimming at V came to 4 bases and at J to 2 bases, leaving 9 bases not matched to a gene. Germline V gene lookup returns CDR1 SEHNR and CDR2 FQNEAQ (reference sequence). The chain's CDR3 is CASSYPGLAGDKQETQYF. For the CDR3, the DNA is TGTGCCAGCAGCTATCCGGGACTAGCGGGGGATAAACAAGAGACCCAGTACTTC.

This chain connects TRBV5-8 to TRBJ2-7; D tentatively reads TRBD1 or TRBD2 (6 bases each). CDR3 size: 15 residues. V shed 2 bases and J shed 2 bases, with 14 bases lying between them. Germline CDR1 is SGHTS and CDR2 is YDEGEE. The CDR3 region is CASSLGQRAPYEQYF. The DNA of the CDR3 is TGTGCCAGCAGCTTAGGACAGCGGGCCCCCTACGAGCAGTACTTC.

This clonotype showed up many times. The chain combines TRBV7-6 with TRBJ2-3; 7 nucleotides match TRBD1. V lost 3 bases and J lost 1; bases outside the gene matches: 13. Germline V CDR1 and CDR2: SGHVS, FNYEAQ. The CDR3 runs 18 residues. The chain's CDR3 is CASSLAPWDRLRTDTQYF. The CDR3 coding sequence is TGTGCCAGCAGCTTGGCCCCCTGGGACAGACTTCGCACAGATACGCAGTATTTT.

The rearrangement joins TRBV6-1 to TRBJ2-1, with D possibly being TRBD1 or TRBD2 (6 bases each). V was cut by 0 bases and J by 4 bases, with 13 bases left in between. The CDR3 length is 16 residues. CDR1 and CDR2 (germline): MNHNS, SASEGT. The CDR3 nucleotides read TGTGCCAGCAGTGAAGCGCGAGGGGGGAAATACAATGAGCAGTTCTTC. This gives the protein CASSEARGGKYNEQFF.

The chain links TRBV9 to TRBJ2-1, with TRBD2 matching over 8 bases. Germline V lookup: CDR1 SGDLS, CDR2 YYNGEE. This CDR3 region has 16 residues. Trimming removed 4 bases from V and 5 bases from J; junction bases left unmatched: 11. The CDR3 DNA reads as TGTGCCAGCAGCTCCGGGGGGGGGGCTTCCCACAATGAGCAGTTCTTC. This encodes CASSSGGGASHNEQFF.

This clonotype appeared a few times. This chain links TRBV7-9 with TRBJ2-7; D might be TRBD1 or TRBD2, each matching 6 bases. CDR1 and CDR2 (germline): SEHNR, FQNEAQ (reference sequence). V was cut by 4 bases and J by 3 bases, with 19 bases left in between. The CDR3 spans 16 residues. CDR3 coding DNA: TGTGCCAGCAGCTCCGGGGGCAGAACACTTAACTACGAGCAGTACTTC. Translation gives CASSSGGRTLNYEQYF.

This clonotype came up many times. The genes are TRBV7-6 and TRBJ1-1; no definite D call. Germline V CDR1 and CDR2: SGHVS, FNYEAQ. The CDR3 spans 15 residues. Trimming pared 1 base from V and 5 bases from J, leaving 14 bases between. The CDR3 reads CASSLGAQVVTEAFF. The CDR3 DNA follows: TGTGCCAGCAGCTTAGGGGCCCAGGTAGTGACTGAAGCTTTCTTT.

V and J are TRBV5-1 and TRBJ2-3, with 7 bases aligning to TRBD1. Trimming removed 0 bases from V and 2 bases from J; junction bases left unmatched: 6. From germline, CDR1 is SGHRS and CDR2 YFSETQ. This CDR3 is 16 amino acids long. The chain's CDR3 is CASSLARGLYTDTQYF. The CDR3 region has the DNA TGCGCCAGCAGCTTGGCGAGGGGGCTTTACACAGATACGCAGTATTTT.

This clonotype was detected a few times. The rearrangement links TRBV29-1 to TRBJ1-2, with 8 bases identical to TRBD1. CDR1 SQVTM and CDR2 ANQGSEA come from the germline V gene. V trimming: 8 bases; J trimming: 4 bases; junction bases outside the gene matches: 6. This CDR3 is 12 amino acids long. The CDR3 DNA follows: TGCAGCTTCGGGGGACAGGCCTATGGCTACACCTTC. Protein product: CSFGGQAYGYTF. The full variable domain, its missing parts supplied by reference TRBV29-1 and TRBJ1-2, is SAVISQKPSRDICQRGTSLTIQCQVDSQVTMMFWYRQQPGQSLTLIATANQGSEATYESGFVIDKFPISRPNLTFSTLTVSNMSPEDSSIYLCSFGGQAYGYTFGSGTRLTVV.

This chain joins TRBV5-5 and TRBJ2-1, with 9 bases that match TRBD1. This CDR3 comprises 15 residues. CDR1 is SGHKS and CDR2 is YYEKEE in the germline V gene (reference sequence). V shed 3 bases, J shed 9 bases, and the junction held 10 bases outside the gene matches. In DNA form, the CDR3 reads TGTGCCAGCAGCTCGGACAGGGGTGGTGAGGGTGAGCAGTTCTTC. It encodes CASSSDRGGEGEQFF. The full variable domain, rest sourced from reference TRBV5-5 and TRBJ2-1, is DAGVTQSPTHLIKTRGQQVTLRCSPISGHKSVSWYQQVLGQGPQFIFQYYEKEERGRGNFPDRFSARQFPNYSSELNVNALLLGDSALYLCASSSDRGGEGEQFFGPGTRLTVL.